This entry lists 5 T cell receptor beta chains sequenced from one sample in a study of shared clonotypes between healthy human individuals. Positively selected for CCR7, the CD45RO-negative cells used as naive CD8 cells excluded terminally differentiated effector memory CD45RA+ cells. Only in-frame clones appear in the TCRdb table, and some are missing; sequencing was by immunoSEQ multiplex PCR. The sample gives about 2 million clones, about 95% of which show up once; around 1% is in the top ten. Sequencing used naive CD8+ T cells sorted from blood. The receptors derive from a man younger than 30 in good health.

V is TRBV7-6 and J is TRBJ2-7; D gene ambiguous. The CDR3 has 15 amino acids. CDR1 SGHVS and CDR2 FNYEAQ come from the germline V gene. Between the trimmed V and J ends, which lost 5 bases and 0 bases, there was a span of 14 bases. The CDR3 bases are TGTGCCAGCAGCCCAAGCACCCGGAACTCCTACGAGCAGTACTTC. Amino acid sequence: CASSPSTRNSYEQYF.

This clone was seen a single time. CDR3 in DNA: TGTGCCAGCAGCTTGGGTCCCGGGACAGGGCTCTACGAGCAGTACTTC. Encoded protein: CASSLGPGTGLYEQYF. The chain joins TRBV5-4 to TRBJ2-7; 9 bases are a match to TRBD1. The germline CDR1 and CDR2 sequences are SGHNT and YYREEE (reference sequence). The CDR3 sequence is 16 residues long. V dropped 0 bases and J dropped 3; count of bases not matched to a gene: 7.

The J gene is TRBJ2-5, the V gene TRBV9; tentatively, D is TRBD1 (5 bases). The CDR3 sequence is 14 residues long. Germline assignment: CDR1 SGDLS and CDR2 YYNGEE. Trimming took 4 bases from V and 5 from J, leaving 15 bases between them. CDR3 in amino acids: CASSIGWGQETQYF. Written as DNA, the CDR3 is TGTGCCAGCAGCATCGGGTGGGGCCAGGAGACCCAGTACTTC.

CDR3 DNA sequence: TGTGCCAATTATGCAGATACGCAGTATTTT. Protein sequence: CANYADTQYF. This chain connects TRBV9 to TRBJ2-3; D gene ambiguous. The V end lost 9 bases, the J end lost 4 bases, and 6 bases lay between the germline ends. The germline V gene has CDR1 SGDLS and CDR2 YYNGEE. The CDR3 is 10 amino acids.

The chain couples TRBV13 to TRBJ1-1; a possible D gene is TRBD1 (5 bases). Germline V gene data show CDR1 as PRHDT and CDR2 as FYEKMQ (reference sequence). The CDR3 spans 15 residues. Trimming took off 5 bases at V and 5 bases at J, with 18 bases between the two ends. The CDR3: CASSDRGGLGTEAFF. The CDR3 bases are TGTGCCAGCAGCGACCGGGGGGGACTGGGGACTGAAGCTTTCTTT.